This T cell receptor (beta chain) was sequenced for a study of CXCR3-negative and CXCR3-positive naive CD8 T cells. General study findings and limits: Partly lower CXCR3 expression followed cryopreservation, and most assays relied on fresh PBMCs. Naive CXCR3-positive and CXCR3-negative cells shared similar TRBV-TRBJ usage, unlike memory cells.

A word on this clonotype: Its antigen is not known.

TRB cDNA was prepared as libraries by UMI-labeled 5' RACE. For each CDR3 protein, TCRdb gives one entry from its re-call of the 5' RACE reads, without DNA. Across some 3,500 distinct CDR3 sequences, the top ten clones capture approximately 1.5% of the sample. The sorting of each CD8+ T cell subset was done in triplicate, at a few hundred thousand cells each. Identification of naive CD8+ T cells rested on CD45RO-CCR7+CD27+CD95- status. The CDR3 has 12 amino acids. CDR1 and CDR2 from the germline V gene are SGHDN and FVKESK. The origin of this receptor is a human donor in good health. Some clones in this sample may be carry-over from other donors' samples. The sample was naive CXCR3- CD8+ T cells from blood. Indicated subset: CD45RO-CCR7+CD27+CD95- naive CD8+ T cells lacking CXCR3 (TNR3-). This rearrangement joins TRBV14 to TRBJ2-5. CDR3 protein: CASSLNEETQYF.